The 3 T cell receptor beta chains reported below all come from one sample, sequenced in a study of blood T cell repertoires in COVID-19. Only in-frame clones appear in the TCRdb table, and some are missing; sequencing was by immunoSEQ multiplex PCR. The sample consists of 250,000 to 300,000 clones, about 88% of them appearing once. The sequenced sample was PBMCs or T cells enriched from blood (not recorded which). The receptors here all came from a man aged 25 to 40 with acute COVID-19.

Here the CDR3 reads CASSPVTSGGRETQYF. Written as DNA, the CDR3 is TGTGCCAGCAGCCCAGTAACTAGCGGGGGGCGGGAGACCCAGTACTTC. This rearrangement joins TRBV11-2 to TRBJ2-5, with 12 nucleotides matching TRBD2. The length of the CDR3 is 16 residues. CDR1 and CDR2 (germline): SGHAT, FQNNGV. After removal of 5 bases from V and 5 bases from J, the junction contained 9 bases not matched to a gene.

The chain joins TRBV28 to TRBJ1-5; 7 bases are shared with TRBD1. CDR3 size: 14 residues. V was clipped by 5 bases and J by 6 bases; unmatched bases: 7. Germline V gene sequence: CDR1 MDHEN, CDR2 SYDVKM. The CDR3 protein is CASSDTGATQPQHF. The CDR3 coding sequence is TGTGCCAGCAGTGATACAGGGGCAACTCAGCCCCAGCATTTT.

J is TRBJ2-7 and V is TRBV28, with 12 bases lining up with TRBD1. The V segment lost 4 bases and the J segment 5 bases; nucleotides outside the gene matches: 6. Germline CDR1 reads MDHEN; CDR2 reads SYDVKM. The CDR3 length is 15 residues. The DNA of the CDR3 is TGTGCCAGCAGTTCGCGGGACAGGGGGCAGAACGAGCAGTACGTC. Protein: CASSSRDRGQNEQYV.